These 9 T cell receptor beta chains were all obtained from the same sample, sequenced in a study of T-cell reconstitution after alpha-beta-depleted transplantation in children. Preparation of the TCRbeta library was carried out with unique molecular identifiers. One entry per CDR3 protein, called by TCRdb with MiXCR from the PCR reads. The table has over 200,000 distinct CDR3 sequences, around 10% seen once. Specimen: PBMCs from the stem cell graft donor, collected from the stem cell graft. These receptors were taken from a human donor who donated a stem cell graft to a child with acute lymphoblastic leukemia.

This sequence joins TRBV10-1 and TRBJ2-1; D is uncertain. CDR1 WNHNN and CDR2 SYGVQD come from the germline V gene (reference sequence). V lost 4 bases to trimming and J lost 0 bases, with 7 bases between them. The CDR3 sequence is 14 residues long. CDR3 bases: TGCGCCAGCAGTGTGGCCAGCTCCTACAATGAGCAGTTCTTC. As protein: CASSVASSYNEQFF.

This clonotype appeared many times. The chain couples TRBV27 to TRBJ2-2; D is perhaps TRBD2 (7 bases). V was shortened by 4 bases and J by 7 bases, with 10 bases between the two germline ends. Germline CDR1 and CDR2: MNHEY and SMNVEV (reference sequence). This CDR3 region has 13 residues. For the CDR3, the DNA is TGTGCCAGCAGTTCGGGGGGCGGCGGGGAGCTGTTTTTT. Protein product: CASSSGGGGELFF.

There are a few counts of this clonotype. V gene TRBV5-1 combines with J gene TRBJ2-2; D ambiguous. The CDR3 is 16 residues long. Deletions cut 4 bases from V and 0 bases from J, with 13 bases between. Germline CDR1 reads SGHRS; CDR2 reads YFSETQ. CDR3 region: CASSPTEDTNTGELFF. The CDR3 DNA follows: TGCGCCAGCAGCCCTACAGAAGACACGAACACCGGGGAGCTGTTTTTT.

The CDR3 is CASSLLDKGQPQHF. DNA of the CDR3: TGTGCCAGTAGTTTGTTAGATAAGGGGCAGCCCCAGCATTTT. The chain recombines TRBV19 with TRBJ1-5; a possible D gene is TRBD1 (5 bases). The V end lost 5 bases, the J end lost 7 bases, and 15 bases lay between the germline ends. CDR3 length: 14 amino acids. The V gene's germline CDR1 is LNHDA and CDR2 SQIVND (reference sequence).

CDR3 bases: TGTGCCAGCAGCTACCGCCGGGAACGAGTCACAGATACGCAGTATTTT. It codes for CASSYRRERVTDTQYF. The chain is built from TRBV7-8 and TRBJ2-3, with D tentatively TRBD2 (5 bases). CDR1 is SGHVS and CDR2 is FQNEAQ in the germline V gene. The CDR3 has 16 residues. V was trimmed by 4 bases and J by 2 bases, leaving 16 bases between them.

This clonotype was found a few times. The rearrangement joins TRBV6-1 to TRBJ1-6, with D possibly TRBD1 on 6 matching bases. The CDR3 sequence is 14 residues long. Trimming took off 6 bases at V and 7 bases at J, with 13 bases between the two ends. Germline loops: CDR1 MNHNS, CDR2 SASEGT. The CDR3: CASSLNQGNSPLHF. The CDR3 DNA sequence: TGTGCCAGCAGCCTAAATCAGGGGAATTCACCCCTCCACTTT.

At least ten counts were recorded for this clonotype. The rearrangement uses TRBV27 and TRBJ2-2; possible D gene TRBD1, 6 bases. From germline, CDR1 is MNHEY and CDR2 SMNVEV (reference sequence). The germline V and J ends were trimmed by 2 bases and 7 bases, with 14 bases remaining between them. This CDR3 has 15 residues. This CDR3 reads CASSLMSGAGGELFF. The CDR3 DNA follows: TGTGCCAGCAGTTTAATGTCAGGGGCCGGCGGGGAGCTGTTTTTT.

This chain links TRBV19 with TRBJ1-5; 10 bases are a match to TRBD1. The CDR3 consists of 16 residues. V trimming: 4 bases; J trimming: 6 bases; junction bases outside the gene matches: 9. CDR1 and CDR2 from the germline V gene are LNHDA and SQIVND (reference sequence). The CDR3 coding sequence is TGTGCCAGTAGTACGGATGGACAGGGGGGAGGTCAGCCCCAGCATTTT. It encodes CASSTDGQGGGQPQHF.

The chain is built from TRBV20-1 and TRBJ1-5, with D perhaps TRBD1 (6 bases). The CDR3 has 16 amino acids. CDR1 is DFQATT, CDR2 SNEGSKA, per germline (reference sequence). The germline V and J ends were trimmed by 2 bases and 1 base, with 15 bases remaining between them. This CDR3 is CSARKRQEPSNQPQHF. Here the CDR3 DNA reads TGCAGTGCTAGAAAAAGACAGGAACCCAGCAATCAGCCCCAGCATTTT.